A selection of T cell receptor beta chains follows, all from one sample in a study of blood T cell repertoires in COVID-19. Libraries were prepared by immunoSEQ multiplex PCR; TCRdb keeps only in-frame clonotypes and omits some of them. The sample records about 280,000 clones, approximately 89% being singletons. Sequenced input: peripheral blood. The receptors derive from a man aged 35-49 years with active or convalescent COVID-19. Both conserved end residues are part of each CDR3. D genes are given only for firm matches. The listing skips clone size in some rows; elsewhere it reads once, few, many or a size class.

v_gene: TRBV6-1
d_gene: TRBD2
j_gene: TRBJ2-2
abundance: -
CDR3aa: CASSGLAGGPGTGELFF
CDR3nt: TGTGCCAGCAGTGGACTAGCGGGGGGGCCGGGCACCGGGGAGCTGTTTTTT

v_gene: TRBV5-1
d_gene: TRBD1
j_gene: TRBJ1-2
abundance: once
CDR3aa: CASSTGTGFIYGYTF
CDR3nt: TGCGCCAGCAGCACCGGGACAGGGTTCATTTATGGCTACACCTTC

v_gene: TRBV9
d_gene: -
j_gene: TRBJ1-1
abundance: -
CDR3aa: CASSVGEGVTEAFF
CDR3nt: TGTGCCAGCAGCGTAGGCGAGGGTGTCACTGAAGCTTTCTTT

v_gene: TRBV9
d_gene: -
j_gene: TRBJ2-5
abundance: -
CDR3aa: CASSVGPLGGDWKETQYF
CDR3nt: TGTGCCAGCAGCGTAGGCCCCTTAGGGGGGGATTGGAAAGAGACCCAGTACTTC

v_gene: TRBV7-3
d_gene: -
j_gene: TRBJ1-4
abundance: -
CDR3aa: CASSPAIRGRDEKLFF
CDR3nt: TGTGCCAGCAGCCCCGCGATAAGGGGCCGGGATGAAAAACTGTTTTTT

v_gene: TRBV10-2
d_gene: -
j_gene: TRBJ1-5
abundance: -
CDR3aa: CATLGGPEGQPQHF
CDR3nt: TGCGCCACCCTCGGGGGACCGGAGGGTCAGCCCCAGCATTTT

v_gene: TRBV6-5
d_gene: -
j_gene: TRBJ1-1
abundance: -
CDR3aa: CASSLSGSGTEAFF
CDR3nt: TGTGCCAGCAGCCTCAGCGGAAGCGGGACTGAAGCTTTCTTT

v_gene: TRBV14
d_gene: TRBD2
j_gene: TRBJ2-3
abundance: once
CDR3aa: CASSLITGLAGDTDTQYF
CDR3nt: TGTGCCAGCAGCTTAATAACGGGACTAGCGGGAGACACAGATACGCAGTATTTT

v_gene: TRBV28
d_gene: -
j_gene: TRBJ1-1
abundance: -
CDR3aa: CASSPASRHWNTEAFF
CDR3nt: TGTGCCAGCAGTCCAGCCTCAAGACATTGGAACACTGAAGCTTTCTTT

v_gene: TRBV29-1
d_gene: -
j_gene: TRBJ2-3
abundance: -
CDR3aa: CSCDREVDTQYF
CDR3nt: TGCAGCTGCGACAGGGAGGTGGATACGCAGTATTTT

v_gene: TRBV11-2
d_gene: -
j_gene: TRBJ2-1
abundance: -
CDR3aa: CASSLGAEARKPTYNEQFF
CDR3nt: TGTGCCAGCAGCTTAGGGGCGGAGGCGCGGAAACCCACCTACAATGAGCAGTTCTTC

v_gene: TRBV21-1
d_gene: -
j_gene: TRBJ2-1
abundance: -
CDR3aa: CASSKEVSGVPYNEQFF
CDR3nt: TGTGCCAGCAGCAAAGAAGTTTCGGGAGTGCCCTACAATGAGCAGTTCTTC

v_gene: TRBV12-5
d_gene: TRBD1
j_gene: TRBJ1-1
abundance: -
CDR3aa: CASGDRAATEAFF
CDR3nt: TGTGCTAGTGGGGACAGGGCGGCCACTGAAGCTTTCTTT

v_gene: TRBV12-3/TRBV12-4
d_gene: -
j_gene: TRBJ1-3
abundance: -
CDR3aa: CASGNRERNTIYF
CDR3nt: TGTGCCAGCGGGAACAGGGAGAGAAACACCATATATTTT

v_gene: TRBV5-1
d_gene: -
j_gene: TRBJ1-6
abundance: few
CDR3aa: CASSSDQGIGSPLHF
CDR3nt: TGCGCCAGCAGCTCGGACCAGGGGATCGGTTCACCCCTCCACTTT

v_gene: TRBV6-2/TRBV6-3
d_gene: -
j_gene: TRBJ1-1
abundance: -
CDR3aa: CASSYGGASAFF
CDR3nt: TGTGCCAGCAGTTACGGGGGGGCGTCAGCTTTCTTT

v_gene: TRBV5-6
d_gene: TRBD1
j_gene: TRBJ1-2
abundance: -
CDR3aa: CASSLRDSYNYGYTF
CDR3nt: TGTGCCAGCAGCTTGCGGGACAGCTATAACTATGGCTACACCTTC

v_gene: TRBV3-1/TRBV3-2
d_gene: TRBD1
j_gene: TRBJ2-3
abundance: few
CDR3aa: CASSQDRDGTDTQYF
CDR3nt: TGTGCCAGCAGTCAGGACAGGGACGGGACAGATACGCAGTATTTT

v_gene: TRBV19
d_gene: -
j_gene: TRBJ1-1
abundance: once
CDR3aa: CASSIDRGGTEAFF
CDR3nt: TGTGCCAGTAGTATAGATCGGGGGGGCACTGAAGCTTTCTTT